A selection of T cell receptor beta chains follows, all from one sample in a study of cytomegalovirus exposure and HLA in healthy donors. This table comes from immunoSEQ multiplex PCR, and its TCRdb copy is limited to in-frame clones, with some not included. The sample has roughly 140,000 clones; about 87% are singletons. The specimen sequenced was PBMCs. All receptors come from a man between 18 and 35 years old in good health and CMV-seropositive. Both conserved end residues are part of each CDR3.

V gene: TRBV7-9; CDR3 protein: CASSLRGRQLNTEAFF
V gene: TRBV20-1; CDR3 protein: CSAVTGSGQYF
V gene: TRBV6-5; CDR3 protein: CASSFIGAYEQYF
V gene: TRBV2; CDR3 protein: CASGGQGQDTEAFF
V gene: TRBV28; CDR3 protein: CASSFGRRAYEQYF
V gene: TRBV5-1; CDR3 protein: CASSSGQGFSEQYF
V gene: TRBV9; CDR3 protein: CASSPGLAGGLSDEQFF
V gene: TRBV9; CDR3 protein: CASSSSMWLAGTGELFF
V gene: TRBV30; CDR3 protein: CAWRPGGTVVLAQHF
V gene: TRBV6-4; CDR3 protein: CASSSGTGLSYTF
V gene: TRBV19; CDR3 protein: CASRGPGSNQPQHF
V gene: TRBV7-2; CDR3 protein: CASSLEQGEETQYF
V gene: TRBV2; CDR3 protein: CASSDRNAYGYTF
V gene: TRBV6-5; CDR3 protein: CASSWGRLAGQGEQFF
V gene: TRBV7-9; CDR3 protein: CASSIQGSQNTGELFF
V gene: TRBV5-1; CDR3 protein: CASSPGGIWGYGYTF
V gene: TRBV5-1; CDR3 protein: CASSPQTDSFYGYTF
V gene: TRBV7-9; CDR3 protein: CASSLALTGPEAFF
V gene: TRBV5-6; CDR3 protein: CASSLRGHEQYF
V gene: TRBV7-2; CDR3 protein: CASSLDRETQYF